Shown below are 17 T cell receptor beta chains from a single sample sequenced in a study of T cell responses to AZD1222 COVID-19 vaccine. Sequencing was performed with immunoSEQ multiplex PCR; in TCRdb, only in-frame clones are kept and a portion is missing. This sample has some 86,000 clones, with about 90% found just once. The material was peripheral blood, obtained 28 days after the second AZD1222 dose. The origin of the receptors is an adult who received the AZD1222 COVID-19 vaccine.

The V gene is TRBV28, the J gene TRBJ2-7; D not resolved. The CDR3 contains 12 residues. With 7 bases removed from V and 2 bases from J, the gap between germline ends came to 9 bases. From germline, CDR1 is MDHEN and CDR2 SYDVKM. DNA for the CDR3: TGTGCCAGCACCTGGGGTGCCTACGAGCAGTACTTC. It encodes CASTWGAYEQYF.

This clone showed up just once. The CDR3 protein is CASSSRDRDQETQYF. In DNA form, the CDR3 reads TGTGCCAGCAGCTCCAGGGACAGGGACCAAGAGACCCAGTACTTC. The chain links TRBV21-1 to TRBJ2-5; the DNA was not compared with TRBD1, the D call given in the table. TRBV21-1 is recorded as a pseudogene. The CDR3 runs to 15 residues.

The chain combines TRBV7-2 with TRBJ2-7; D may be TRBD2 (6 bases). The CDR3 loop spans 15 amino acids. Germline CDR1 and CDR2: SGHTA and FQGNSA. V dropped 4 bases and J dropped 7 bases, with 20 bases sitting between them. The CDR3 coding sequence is TGTGCCAGCAGCTCGCAACCCGGGACTTCCTGGGAGCAGTACTTC. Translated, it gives CASSSQPGTSWEQYF. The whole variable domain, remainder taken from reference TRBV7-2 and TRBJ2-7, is GAGVSQSPSNKVTEKGKDVELRCDPISGHTALYWYRQSLGQGLEFLIYFQGNSAPDKSGLPSDRFSAERTGGSVSTLTIQRTQQEDSAVYLCASSSQPGTSWEQYFGPGTRLTVT.

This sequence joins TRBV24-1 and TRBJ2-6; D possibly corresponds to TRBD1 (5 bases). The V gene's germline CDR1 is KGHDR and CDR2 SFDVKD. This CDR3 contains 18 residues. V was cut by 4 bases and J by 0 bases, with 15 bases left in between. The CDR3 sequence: CATSESIGHPSGANVLTF. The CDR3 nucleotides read TGTGCCACCAGTGAATCCATAGGACATCCCTCTGGGGCCAACGTCCTGACTTTC.

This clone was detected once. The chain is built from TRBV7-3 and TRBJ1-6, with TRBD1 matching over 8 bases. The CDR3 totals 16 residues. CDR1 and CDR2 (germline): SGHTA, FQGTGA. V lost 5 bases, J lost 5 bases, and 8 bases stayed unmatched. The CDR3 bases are TGTGCCAGCAGCCAACGGACAGGGAGGGATAATTCACCCCTCCACTTT. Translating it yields CASSQRTGRDNSPLHF.

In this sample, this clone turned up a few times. CDR3 nucleotide sequence: TGTGCCAGCAGCCAAGAGTGGTTTCGGGGGGCTTTCTTT. This codes for CASSQEWFRGAFF. The V call is TRBV3-1 (or the pseudogene TRBV3-2), the J call TRBJ1-1; tentative D call: TRBD1 (5 bases). The CDR3 has 13 residues. The ends were cut back, 0 bases at V and 11 bases at J, with 13 bases in the middle. Per germline, CDR1 LGHDT and CDR2 YNNKEL (reference sequence).

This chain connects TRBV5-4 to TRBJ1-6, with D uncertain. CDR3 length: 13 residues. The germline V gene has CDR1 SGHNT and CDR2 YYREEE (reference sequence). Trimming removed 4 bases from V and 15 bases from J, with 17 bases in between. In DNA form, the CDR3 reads TGTGCCAGCAGCCAGGACGGCAAATTTCGCCTCCACTTT. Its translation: CASSQDGKFRLHF. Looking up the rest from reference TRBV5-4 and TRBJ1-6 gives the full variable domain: ETGVTQSPTHLIKTRGQQVTLRCSSQSGHNTVSWYQQALGQGPQFIFQYYREEENGRGNFPPRFSGLQFPNYSSELNVNALELDDSALYLCASSQDGKFRLHFGNGTRLTVT.

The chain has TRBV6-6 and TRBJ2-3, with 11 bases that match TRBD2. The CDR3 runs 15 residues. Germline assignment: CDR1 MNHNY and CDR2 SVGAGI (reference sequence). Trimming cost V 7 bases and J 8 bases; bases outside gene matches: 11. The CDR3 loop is CASTQGTSGLGTQYF. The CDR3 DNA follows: TGTGCCAGCACCCAAGGGACTAGCGGCCTTGGTACGCAGTATTTT.

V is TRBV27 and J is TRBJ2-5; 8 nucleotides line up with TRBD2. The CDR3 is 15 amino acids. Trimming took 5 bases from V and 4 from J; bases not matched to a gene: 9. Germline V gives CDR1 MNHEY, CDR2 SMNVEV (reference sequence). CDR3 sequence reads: CASSPPGLGGETQYF. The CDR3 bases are TGTGCCAGCAGTCCACCGGGACTAGGGGGAGAGACCCAGTACTTC.

The CDR3 DNA reads as TGTGCCAGCAGCTTGGAGCCGACAGGGGGGAGGGGTTATGGCTACACCTTC. This gives the protein CASSLEPTGGRGYGYTF. The chain carries TRBV5-4 and TRBJ1-2; 9 nucleotides align to TRBD1. The CDR3 is made up of 17 amino acids. Germline CDR1 is SGHNT and CDR2 is YYREEE (reference sequence). J lost 5 bases, V lost 0 bases, and 11 bases had no gene match.

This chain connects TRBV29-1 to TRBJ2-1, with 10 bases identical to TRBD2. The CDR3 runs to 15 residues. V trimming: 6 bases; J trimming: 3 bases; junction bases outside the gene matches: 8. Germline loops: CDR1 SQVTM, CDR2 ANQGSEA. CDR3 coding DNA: TGCAGCGTACCTACCGGGACTAGCGACTACAATGAGCAGTTCTTC. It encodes CSVPTGTSDYNEQFF.

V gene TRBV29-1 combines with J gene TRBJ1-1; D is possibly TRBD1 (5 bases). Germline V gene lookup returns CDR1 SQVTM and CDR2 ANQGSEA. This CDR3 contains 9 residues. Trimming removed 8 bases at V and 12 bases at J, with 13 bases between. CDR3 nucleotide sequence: TGCAGCTCAGACCGGGGGACTTTCTTT. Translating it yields CSSDRGTFF.

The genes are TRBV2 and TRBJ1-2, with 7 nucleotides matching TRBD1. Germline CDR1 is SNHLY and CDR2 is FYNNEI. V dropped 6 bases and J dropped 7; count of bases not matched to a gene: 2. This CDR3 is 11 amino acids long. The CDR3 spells CASSRGAGYTF. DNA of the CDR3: TGTGCCAGCAGCAGGGGGGCTGGCTACACCTTC.

CDR3 in amino acids: CASSPLGRNNEQFF. DNA for the CDR3: TGTGCCAGCAGCCCGCTGGGCAGGAACAATGAGCAGTTCTTC. The chain employs TRBV11-2 and TRBJ2-1; D ambiguous. CDR1 is SGHAT, CDR2 FQNNGV, per germline. Trimming took off 5 bases at V and 5 bases at J, with 13 bases between the two ends. The CDR3 is made up of 14 amino acids.

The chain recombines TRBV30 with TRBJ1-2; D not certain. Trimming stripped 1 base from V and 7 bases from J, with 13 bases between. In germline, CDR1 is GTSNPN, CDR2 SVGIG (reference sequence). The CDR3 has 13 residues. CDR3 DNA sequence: TGTGCCTGGAGTGAAGGTCTGTTCGCTGGCTACACCTTC. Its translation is CAWSEGLFAGYTF.

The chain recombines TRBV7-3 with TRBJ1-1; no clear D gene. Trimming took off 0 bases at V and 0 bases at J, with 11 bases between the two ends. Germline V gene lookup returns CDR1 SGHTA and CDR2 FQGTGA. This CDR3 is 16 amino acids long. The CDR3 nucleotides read TGTGCCAGCAGCTTAACCCCATTAACGGTGAACACTGAAGCTTTCTTT. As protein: CASSLTPLTVNTEAFF.

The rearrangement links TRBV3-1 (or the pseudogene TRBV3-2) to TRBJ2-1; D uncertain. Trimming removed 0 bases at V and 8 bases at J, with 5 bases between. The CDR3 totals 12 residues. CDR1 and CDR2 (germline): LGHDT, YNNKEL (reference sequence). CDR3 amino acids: CASSQDVDEQFF. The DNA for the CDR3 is TGTGCCAGCAGCCAAGATGTGGATGAGCAGTTCTTC.